The present T cell receptor beta chain was sequenced within a study of a mutant IDH1 vaccine in newly diagnosed glioma. Time point meaning: week 35, safety follow-up. One vaccine dose held 300 ug of mutant IDH1 20-mer peptide and came with topical imiquimod. Clones were read by immunoSEQ multiplex PCR, and TCRdb kept only the in-frame ones, dropping some. This sample has around 41,000 clones, with 75% to 90% found just once. The CDR3 loop spans 14 amino acids. Germline CDR1 ENHRY, CDR2 SYGVKD. V was pared by 2 bases and J by 5 bases, with 12 bases between. Concerning this clone itself: Its antigen remains unknown.

The V call is TRBV10-3, the J call TRBJ1-1, with D maybe TRBD1 (6 bases). The starting material was PBMCs, obtained from a glioma patient whose treatment included an IDH1 peptide vaccine. This TCR was sampled from a man between 40 and 49 years old with glioma. This CDR3 reads CAISETQGETEAFF. The CDR3 DNA is TGTGCCATCAGTGAGACACAGGGAGAGACTGAAGCTTTCTTT.